This entry features one TCR beta chain sequence. Its target is not known. The entry originates in a study of cytomegalovirus exposure and HLA in healthy donors. Study summary: The study placed about four fifths of its roughly 400 genotyped donors in the Caucasian-associated ancestry cluster. Overall study results and limits: Per a later analysis, about 17,000 TCR beta sequences showed association with HLA alleles at 0.05 false discovery rate.

The CDR3 has 15 residues. J gave up 2 bases and V 3 bases, and 3 bases lay outside the gene matches. The germline gives CDR1 MNHEY, CDR2 SVGAGI. Use of 60 Vbeta and 13 Jbeta primers characterized the PCR. Sequenced by immunoSEQ multiplex PCR; TCRdb stores in-frame clones only, minus some. The profile shows around 200,000 clones, around four fifths of them singletons. J is TRBJ2-5 and V is TRBV6-5, with TRBD2 identical over 10 bases. The TCR was taken from a female donor in good health and CMV-seronegative. Sample: PBMCs. The CDR3 coding sequence is TGTGCCAGCAGTTATATACTAGCGGGGCAAGAGACCCAGTACTTC. Its protein is CASSYILAGQETQYF.